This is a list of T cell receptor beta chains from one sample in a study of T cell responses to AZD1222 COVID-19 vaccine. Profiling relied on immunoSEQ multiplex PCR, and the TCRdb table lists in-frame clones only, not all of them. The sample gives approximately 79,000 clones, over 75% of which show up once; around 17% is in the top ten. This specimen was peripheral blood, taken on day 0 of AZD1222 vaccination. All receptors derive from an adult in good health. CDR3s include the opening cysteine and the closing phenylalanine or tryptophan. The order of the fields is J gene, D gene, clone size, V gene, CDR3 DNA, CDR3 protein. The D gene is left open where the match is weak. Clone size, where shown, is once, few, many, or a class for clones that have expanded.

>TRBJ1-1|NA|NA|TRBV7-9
TGTGCCAGCAGCCTGCAGGGGTTCGTTGGTGAAGCTTTCTTT
CASSLQGFVGEAFF
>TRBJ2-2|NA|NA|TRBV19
TGTGCCAGTAGTATAGGAGGCAGGAGGACCGGGGAGCTGTTTTTT
CASSIGGRRTGELFF
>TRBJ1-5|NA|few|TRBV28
TGTGCCAGCAGCCCGCCGGGATATAGCAATCAGCCCCAGCATTTT
CASSPPGYSNQPQHF
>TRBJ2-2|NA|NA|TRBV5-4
TGTGCCAGCAGCTTGGTCCAGGGAGACACCGGGGAGCTGTTTTTT
CASSLVQGDTGELFF
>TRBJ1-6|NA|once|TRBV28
TGTGCCAGCAGTACATCAGGGAGGGGTACCTATAATTCACCCCTCCACTTT
CASSTSGRGTYNSPLHF
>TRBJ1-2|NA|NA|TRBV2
TGTGCCAGCAGTTATGGAACGACAGTTAGTTTAGGCTATGGCTACACCTTC
CASSYGTTVSLGYGYTF
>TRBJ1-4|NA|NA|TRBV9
TGTGCCAGCAGCGTAGCCTTAGGGGAAACTAATGAAAAACTGTTTTTT
CASSVALGETNEKLFF
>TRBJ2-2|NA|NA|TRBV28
TGTGCCAGCATTCACAGTTCGTACACCGGGGAGCTGTTTTTT
CASIHSSYTGELFF
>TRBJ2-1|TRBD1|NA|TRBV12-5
TGTGCTAGTGCCCTACAGGGGAGCTCCTACAATGAGCAGTTCTTC
CASALQGSSYNEQFF
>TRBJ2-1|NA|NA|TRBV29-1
TGCAGCGTTGAGTCCCGGGACAGGGGACCAGGGCGGGAGGGCCGGTTGAATGAGCAGTTCTTC
CSVESRDRGPGREGRLNEQFF
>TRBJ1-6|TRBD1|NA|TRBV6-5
TGTGCCAGCAGTTACAGGACAGGGGGAACCTCATCACCCCTCCACTTT
CASSYRTGGTSSPLHF
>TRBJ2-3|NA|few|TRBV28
TGTGCCAGCAGCCCCCTCGTGTACCGGACAGATACGCAGTATTTT
CASSPLVYRTDTQYF